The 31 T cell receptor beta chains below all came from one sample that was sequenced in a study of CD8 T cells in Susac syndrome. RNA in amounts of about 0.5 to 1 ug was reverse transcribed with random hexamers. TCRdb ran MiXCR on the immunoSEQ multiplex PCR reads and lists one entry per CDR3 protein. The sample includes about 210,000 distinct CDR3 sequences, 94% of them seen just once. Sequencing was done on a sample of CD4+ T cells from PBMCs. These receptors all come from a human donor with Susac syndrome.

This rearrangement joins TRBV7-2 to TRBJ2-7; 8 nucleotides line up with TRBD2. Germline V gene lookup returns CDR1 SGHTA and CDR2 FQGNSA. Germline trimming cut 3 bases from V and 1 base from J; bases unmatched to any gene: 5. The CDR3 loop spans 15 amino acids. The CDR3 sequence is CASSLERGPSYEQYF. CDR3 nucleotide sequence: TGTGCCAGCAGCTTGGAGCGGGGGCCGTCCTACGAGCAGTACTTC.

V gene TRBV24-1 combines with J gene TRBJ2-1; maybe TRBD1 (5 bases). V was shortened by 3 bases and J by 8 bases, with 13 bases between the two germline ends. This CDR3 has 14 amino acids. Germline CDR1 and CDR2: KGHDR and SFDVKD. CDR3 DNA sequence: TGTGCCACCAGTGATCGTATACAGGCCCATGAGCAGTTCTTC. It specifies CATSDRIQAHEQFF.

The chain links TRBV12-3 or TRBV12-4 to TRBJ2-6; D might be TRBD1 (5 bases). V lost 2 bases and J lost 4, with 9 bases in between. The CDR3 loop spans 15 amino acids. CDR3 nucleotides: TGTGCCAGCAGTTTAAATGGGGCGGGGGCCAACGTCCTGACTTTC. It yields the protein CASSLNGAGANVLTF.

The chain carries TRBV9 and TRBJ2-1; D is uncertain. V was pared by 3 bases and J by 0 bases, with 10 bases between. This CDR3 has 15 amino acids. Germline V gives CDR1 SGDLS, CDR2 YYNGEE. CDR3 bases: TGTGCCAGCAGCGCGCTCCAAAGCTCCTACAATGAGCAGTTCTTC. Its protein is CASSALQSSYNEQFF. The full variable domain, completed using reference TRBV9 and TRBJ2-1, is DSGVTQTPKHLITATGQRVTLRCSPRSGDLSVYWYQQSLDQGLQFLIQYYNGEERAKGNILERFSAQQFPDLHSELNLSSLELGDSALYFCASSALQSSYNEQFFGPGTRLTVL.

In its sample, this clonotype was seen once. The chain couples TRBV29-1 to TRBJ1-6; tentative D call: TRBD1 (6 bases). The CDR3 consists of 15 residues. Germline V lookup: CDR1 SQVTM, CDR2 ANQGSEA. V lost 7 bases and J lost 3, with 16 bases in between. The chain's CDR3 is CSGGAQGYYNSPLHF. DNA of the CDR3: TGCAGCGGGGGGGCCCAGGGCTACTATAATTCACCCCTCCACTTT.

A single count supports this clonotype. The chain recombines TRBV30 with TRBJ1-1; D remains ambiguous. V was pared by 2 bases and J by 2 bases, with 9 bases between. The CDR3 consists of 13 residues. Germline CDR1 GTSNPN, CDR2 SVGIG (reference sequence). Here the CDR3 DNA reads TGTGCCTGGAGTCGGCGGGATAACACTGAAGCTTTCTTT. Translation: CAWSRRDNTEAFF.

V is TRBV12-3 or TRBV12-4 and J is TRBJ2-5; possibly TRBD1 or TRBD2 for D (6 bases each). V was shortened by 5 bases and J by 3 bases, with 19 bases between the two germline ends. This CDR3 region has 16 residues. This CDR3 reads CASSPGAGGWKETQYF. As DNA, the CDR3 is TGTGCCAGCAGTCCGGGGGCCGGAGGTTGGAAAGAGACCCAGTACTTC.

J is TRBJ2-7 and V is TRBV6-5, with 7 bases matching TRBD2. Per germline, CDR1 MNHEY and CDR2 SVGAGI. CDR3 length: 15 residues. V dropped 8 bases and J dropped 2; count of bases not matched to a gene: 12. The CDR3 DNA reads TGTGCCAGCTCGGAAAACACCCTAGCGGCCTACGAGCAGTACTTC. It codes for CASSENTLAAYEQYF.

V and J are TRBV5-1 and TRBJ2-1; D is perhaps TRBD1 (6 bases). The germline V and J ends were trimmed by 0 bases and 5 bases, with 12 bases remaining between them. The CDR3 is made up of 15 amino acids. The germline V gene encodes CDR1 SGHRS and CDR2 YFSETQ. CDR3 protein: CASSLAQGGDNEQFF. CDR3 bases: TGCGCCAGCAGCTTGGCACAGGGTGGGGACAATGAGCAGTTCTTC.

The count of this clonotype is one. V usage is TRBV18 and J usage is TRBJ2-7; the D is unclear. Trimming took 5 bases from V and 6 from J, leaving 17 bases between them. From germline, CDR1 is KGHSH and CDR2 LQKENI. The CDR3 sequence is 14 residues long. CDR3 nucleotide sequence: TGTGCCAGCTCATCCGCAAATCCACTCTCCGAGCAGTACTTC. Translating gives CASSSANPLSEQYF.

The CDR3 sequence is CASSPGGRSNQPQHF. Here the CDR3 DNA reads TGTGCCAGCTCACCGGGCGGCAGGTCAAATCAGCCCCAGCATTTT. The genes are TRBV18 and TRBJ1-5; D unclear. Germline CDR1 and CDR2: KGHSH and LQKENI. Deletions cut 3 bases from V and 4 bases from J, with 13 bases between. This CDR3 comprises 15 residues. The full variable domain, in which reference TRBV18 and TRBJ1-5 provide the parts outside the CDR3, is NAGVMQNPRHLVRRRGQEARLRCSPMKGHSHVYWYRQLPEEGLKFMVYLQKENIIDESGMPKERFSAEFPKEGPSILRIQQVVRGDSAAYFCASSPGGRSNQPQHFGDGTRLSIL.

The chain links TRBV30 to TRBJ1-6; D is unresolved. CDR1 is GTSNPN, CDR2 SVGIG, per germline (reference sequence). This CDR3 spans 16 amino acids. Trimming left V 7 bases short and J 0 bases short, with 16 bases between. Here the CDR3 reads CASKGPISSYNSPLHF. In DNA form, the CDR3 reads TGTGCCTCGAAAGGGCCTATTAGCTCCTATAATTCACCCCTCCACTTT. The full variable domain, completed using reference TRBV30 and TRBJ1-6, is SQTIHQWPATLVQPVGSPLSLECTVEGTSNPNLYWYRQAAGRGLQLLFYSVGIGQISSEVPQNLSASRPQDRQFILSSKKLLLSDSGFYLCASKGPISSYNSPLHFGNGTRLTVT.

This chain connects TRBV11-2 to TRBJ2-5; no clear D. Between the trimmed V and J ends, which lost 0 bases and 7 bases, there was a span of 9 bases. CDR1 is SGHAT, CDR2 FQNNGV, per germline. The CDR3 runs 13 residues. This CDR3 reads CASSLERTGTQYF. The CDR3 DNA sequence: TGTGCCAGCAGCTTAGAAAGGACGGGGACCCAGTACTTC.

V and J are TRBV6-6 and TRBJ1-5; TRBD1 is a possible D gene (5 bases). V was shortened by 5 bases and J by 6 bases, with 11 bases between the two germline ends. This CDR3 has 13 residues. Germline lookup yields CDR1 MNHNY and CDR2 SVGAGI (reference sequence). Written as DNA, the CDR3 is TGTGCCAGCAGTCAGACAGCGGTTCAGCCCCAGCATTTT. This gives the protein CASSQTAVQPQHF.

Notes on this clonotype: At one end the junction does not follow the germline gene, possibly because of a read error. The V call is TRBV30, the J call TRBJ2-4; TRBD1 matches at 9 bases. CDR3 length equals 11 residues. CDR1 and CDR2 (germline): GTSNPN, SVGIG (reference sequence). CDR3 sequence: CAWSALDRGGF. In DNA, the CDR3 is TGTGCCTGGAGTGCATTGGACAGGGGCGGGTTC.

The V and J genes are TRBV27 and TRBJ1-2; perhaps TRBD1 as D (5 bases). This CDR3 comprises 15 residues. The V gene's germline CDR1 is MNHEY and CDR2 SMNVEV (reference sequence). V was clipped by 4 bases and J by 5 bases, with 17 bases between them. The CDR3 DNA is TGTGCCAGCAGTTCATCGGGACTTATGGGTTATGGCTACACCTTC. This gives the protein CASSSSGLMGYGYTF.

The CDR3 loop reads CASSRRTGPSSGANVLTF. The CDR3 DNA sequence: TGTGCCAGCAGCCGACGGACAGGGCCCTCCTCTGGGGCCAACGTCCTGACTTTC. The chain carries TRBV6-1 and TRBJ2-6, with 8 bases matching TRBD1. The junction had 10 bases not matched to a gene; V was cut back by 6 bases and J by 0 bases. This CDR3 is built from 18 residues. Germline CDR1 MNHNS, CDR2 SASEGT.

The CDR3 loop is CATQRDREIDTQYF. The CDR3 DNA reads as TGTGCCACCCAACGGGACAGGGAAATAGATACGCAGTATTTT. The rearrangement links TRBV24-1 to TRBJ2-3, with 9 bases aligning to TRBD1. CDR1 KGHDR and CDR2 SFDVKD come from the germline V gene. The CDR3 sequence is 14 residues long. V was clipped by 9 bases and J by 5 bases; unmatched bases: 8.

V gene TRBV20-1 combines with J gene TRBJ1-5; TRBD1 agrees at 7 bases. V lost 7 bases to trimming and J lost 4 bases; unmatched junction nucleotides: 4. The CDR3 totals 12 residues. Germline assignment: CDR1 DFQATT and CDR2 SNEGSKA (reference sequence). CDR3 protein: CSVETGNQPQHF. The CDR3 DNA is TGCAGTGTCGAGACAGGGAATCAGCCCCAGCATTTT.

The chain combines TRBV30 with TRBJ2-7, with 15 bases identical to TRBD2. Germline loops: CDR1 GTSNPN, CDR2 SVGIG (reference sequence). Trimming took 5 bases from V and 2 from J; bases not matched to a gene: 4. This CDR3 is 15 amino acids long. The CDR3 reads CAWQGLAGGTYEQYF. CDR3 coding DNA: TGTGCCTGGCAGGGACTAGCGGGGGGTACCTACGAGCAGTACTTC.

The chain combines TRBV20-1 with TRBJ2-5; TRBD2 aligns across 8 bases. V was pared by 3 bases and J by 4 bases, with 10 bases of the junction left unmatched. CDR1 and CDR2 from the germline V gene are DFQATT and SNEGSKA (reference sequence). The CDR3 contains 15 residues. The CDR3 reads CSASPTAGVGETQYF. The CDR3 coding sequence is TGCAGTGCTAGCCCTACAGCGGGAGTTGGAGAGACCCAGTACTTC.

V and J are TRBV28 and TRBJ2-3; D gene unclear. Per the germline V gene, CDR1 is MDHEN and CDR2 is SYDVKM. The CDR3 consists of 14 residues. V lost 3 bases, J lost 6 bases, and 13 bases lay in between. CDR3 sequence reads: CASSFLPAKDTQYF. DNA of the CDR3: TGTGCCAGCAGTTTCCTACCAGCGAAGGATACGCAGTATTTT. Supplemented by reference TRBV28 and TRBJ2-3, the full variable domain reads DVKVTQSSRYLVKRTGEKVFLECVQDMDHENMFWYRQDPGLGLRLIYFSYDVKMKEKGDIPEGYSVSREKKERFSLILESASTNQTSMYLCASSFLPAKDTQYFGPGTRLTVL.

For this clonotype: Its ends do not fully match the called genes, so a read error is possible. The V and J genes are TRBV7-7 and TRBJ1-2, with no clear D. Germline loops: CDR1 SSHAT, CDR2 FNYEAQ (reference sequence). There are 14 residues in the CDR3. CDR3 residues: CASSLDGDNYGYTF. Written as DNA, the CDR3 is TGTGCTAGCAGCTTGGACGGTGATAACTATGGCTACACCTTC. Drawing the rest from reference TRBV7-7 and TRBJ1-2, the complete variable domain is GAGVSQSPRYKVTKRGQDVTLRCDPISSHATLYWYQQALGQGPEFLTYFNYEAQPDKSGLPSDRFSAERPEGSISTLTIQRTEQRDSAMYRCASSLDGDNYGYTFGSGTRLTVV.

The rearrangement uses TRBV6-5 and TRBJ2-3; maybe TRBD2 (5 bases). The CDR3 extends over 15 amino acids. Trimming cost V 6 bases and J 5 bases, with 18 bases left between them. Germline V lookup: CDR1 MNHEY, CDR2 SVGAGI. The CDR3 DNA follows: TGTGCCAGCAGCACGGCTGAGGGCCGTAGAGATACGCAGTATTTT. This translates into CASSTAEGRRDTQYF.

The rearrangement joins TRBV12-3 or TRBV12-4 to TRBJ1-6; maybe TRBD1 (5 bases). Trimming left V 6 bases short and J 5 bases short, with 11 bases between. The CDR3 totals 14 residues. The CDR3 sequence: CASRSTADNSPLHF. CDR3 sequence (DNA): TGTGCCAGCAGGTCGACAGCGGATAATTCACCCCTCCACTTT.

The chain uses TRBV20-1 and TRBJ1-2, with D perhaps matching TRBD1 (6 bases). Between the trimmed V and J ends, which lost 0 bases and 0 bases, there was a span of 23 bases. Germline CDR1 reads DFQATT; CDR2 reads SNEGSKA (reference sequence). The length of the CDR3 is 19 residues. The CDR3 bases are TGCAGTGCTAGAGATGTTCGGGGGCCGGTTGCTGGCCCTAACTATGGCTACACCTTC. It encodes CSARDVRGPVAGPNYGYTF.

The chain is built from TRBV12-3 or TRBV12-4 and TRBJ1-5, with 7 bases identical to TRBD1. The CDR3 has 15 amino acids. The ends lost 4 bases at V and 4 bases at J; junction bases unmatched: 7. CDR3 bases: TGTGCCAGCAGTTCCACCCACAGGGGAAATCAGCCCCAGCATTTT. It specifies CASSSTHRGNQPQHF.

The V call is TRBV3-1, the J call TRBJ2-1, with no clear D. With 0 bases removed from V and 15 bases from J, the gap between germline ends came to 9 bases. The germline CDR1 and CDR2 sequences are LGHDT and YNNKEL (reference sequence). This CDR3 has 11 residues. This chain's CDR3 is CASSQDRRWFF. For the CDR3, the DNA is TGTGCCAGCAGCCAAGATCGAAGGTGGTTCTTC.

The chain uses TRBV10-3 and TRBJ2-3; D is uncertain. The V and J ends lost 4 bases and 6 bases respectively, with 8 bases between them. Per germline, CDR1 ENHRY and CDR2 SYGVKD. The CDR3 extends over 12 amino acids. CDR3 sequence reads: CAISVLGDTQYF. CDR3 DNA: TGTGCCATCAGTGTCTTAGGCGATACGCAGTATTTT.

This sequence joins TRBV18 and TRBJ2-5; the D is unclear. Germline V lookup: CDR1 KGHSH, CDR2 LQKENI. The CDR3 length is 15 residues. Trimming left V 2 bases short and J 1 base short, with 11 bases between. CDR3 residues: CASSPSGRTQETQYF. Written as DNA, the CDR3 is TGTGCCAGCTCACCATCAGGACGGACCCAAGAGACCCAGTACTTC.

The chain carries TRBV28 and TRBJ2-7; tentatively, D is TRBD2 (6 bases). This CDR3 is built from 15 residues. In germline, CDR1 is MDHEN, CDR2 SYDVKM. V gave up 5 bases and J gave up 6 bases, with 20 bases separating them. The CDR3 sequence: CASSPVGLAASEQYF. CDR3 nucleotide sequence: TGTGCCAGCAGTCCCGTCGGGTTAGCGGCCAGCGAGCAGTACTTC.